This T cell receptor (beta chain) was sequenced in a study of vaccination and CD4 T cells after COVID-19. Study-wide background: Post-vaccination sampling time points for three convalescent patients were day 14 and days 161 to 241.

Cultured CD4+ T cell DNA was sequenced using the Oncomine TCR Beta short-read assay. Using its own MiXCR run on the PCR reads, TCRdb lists one record per CDR3 protein. The table lists approximately 21,000 distinct CDR3 sequences, 43% of them singletons, with roughly 5% in the top ten. This CDR3 is built from 16 residues. The ends lost 0 bases at V and 1 base at J; junction bases unmatched: 5. Germline CDR1 reads LNHDA; CDR2 reads SQIVND (reference sequence). Noted time point: late sampling 161 to 241 days after vaccination in three convalescent patients. As to treatment: roughly 10-day PBMC culture with coronavirus spike peptide pools or control peptides (ViraFEST assay). A note on this clonotype: Its specificity is unknown. Likely a read error: the CDR3 ends without its conserved phenylalanine or tryptophan.

This receptor was identified in a human donor who had recovered from COVID-19. Here the sequenced sample was CD4+ T cells from blood, cultured in vitro, taken about 7 months after SARS-CoV-2 vaccination. The rearrangement uses TRBV19 and TRBJ2-7; 8 bases agree with TRBD2. Here the CDR3 DNA reads TGTGCCAGTAGTATAGATCGAACTAGCGGTTCCTACGAGCAGTACCTC. Amino acid sequence: CASSIDRTSGSYEQYL.